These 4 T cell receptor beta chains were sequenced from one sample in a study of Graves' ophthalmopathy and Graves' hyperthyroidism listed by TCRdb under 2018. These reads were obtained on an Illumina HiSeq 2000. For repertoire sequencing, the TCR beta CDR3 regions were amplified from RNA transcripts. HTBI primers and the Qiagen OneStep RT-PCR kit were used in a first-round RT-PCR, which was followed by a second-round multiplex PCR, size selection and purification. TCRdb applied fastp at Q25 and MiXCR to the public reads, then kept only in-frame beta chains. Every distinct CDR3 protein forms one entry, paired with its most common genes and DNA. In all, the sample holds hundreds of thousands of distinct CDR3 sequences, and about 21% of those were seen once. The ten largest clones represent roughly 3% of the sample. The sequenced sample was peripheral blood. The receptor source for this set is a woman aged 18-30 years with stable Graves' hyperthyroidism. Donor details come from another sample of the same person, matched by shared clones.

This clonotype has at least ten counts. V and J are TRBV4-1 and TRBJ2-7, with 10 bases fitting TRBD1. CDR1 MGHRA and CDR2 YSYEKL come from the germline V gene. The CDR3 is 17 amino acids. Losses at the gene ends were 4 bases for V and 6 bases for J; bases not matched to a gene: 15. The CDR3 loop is CASSPGQGTNRRGEQYF. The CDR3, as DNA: TGCGCCAGCAGCCCGGGACAGGGGACCAACCGTCGAGGCGAGCAGTACTTC.

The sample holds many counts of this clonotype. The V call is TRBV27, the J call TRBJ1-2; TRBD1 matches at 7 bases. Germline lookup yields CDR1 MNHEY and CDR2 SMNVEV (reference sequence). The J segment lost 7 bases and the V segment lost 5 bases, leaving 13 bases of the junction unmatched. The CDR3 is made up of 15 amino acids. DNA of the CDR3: TGTGCCAGCAGTCCCTTATGGCAGGGGGAAGTTGGCTACACCTTC. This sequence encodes CASSPLWQGEVGYTF.

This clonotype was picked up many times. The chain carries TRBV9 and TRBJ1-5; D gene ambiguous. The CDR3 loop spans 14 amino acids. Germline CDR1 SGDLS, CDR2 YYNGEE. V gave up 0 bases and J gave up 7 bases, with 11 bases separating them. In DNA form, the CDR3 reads TGTGCCAGCAGCGTAGTCTCACCTAAACAGCCCCAGCATTTT. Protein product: CASSVVSPKQPQHF.

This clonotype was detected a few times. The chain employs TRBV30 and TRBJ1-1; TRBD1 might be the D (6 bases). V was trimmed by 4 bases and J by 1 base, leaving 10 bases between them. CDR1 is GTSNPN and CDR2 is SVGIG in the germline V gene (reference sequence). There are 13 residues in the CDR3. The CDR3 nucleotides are TGTGCCTGGAACAGGGCCGGGAACACTGAAGCTTTCTTT. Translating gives CAWNRAGNTEAFF.